Shown below are 27 T cell receptor beta chains from a single sample sequenced in a study of CD8+ T cells in alopecia areata. Extracted RNA was reverse transcribed, and the resulting cDNA served as sequencing template. TCRdb's copy holds only in-frame clones and misses some; the assay was immunoSEQ multiplex PCR. The sample gives 200,000 to 250,000 clones, less than 75% of which show up once; about 1.4% is in the top ten. Regarding treatment: oral pan-JAK inhibitor, 5-10 mg twice daily. The specimen comprised CD4+ T cells sorted from blood, sampled at week 4, from a patient treated with tofacitinib. The origin of the receptors is a human donor with alopecia areata.

The chain uses TRBV5-6 and TRBJ2-3; a weak D match, TRBD2 (6 bases). V was clipped by 0 bases and J by 1 base, with 9 bases between them. The CDR3 covers 15 residues. Per the germline V gene, CDR1 is SGHDT and CDR2 is YYEEEE. The CDR3 spells CASSLGQRGTDTQYF. The CDR3 DNA sequence: TGTGCCAGCAGCTTGGGCCAGCGGGGCACAGATACGCAGTATTTT.

This clone was recorded once. This chain joins TRBV5-1 and TRBJ2-3; D tentatively fits TRBD1 or TRBD2 (5 bases each). CDR1 is SGHRS, CDR2 YFSETQ, per germline. Trimming took off 4 bases at V and 1 base at J, with 13 bases between the two ends. The length of the CDR3 is 15 residues. DNA of the CDR3: TGCGCCAGCAGCCTCCTGATGGGGGGCACAGATACGCAGTATTTT. This sequence encodes CASSLLMGGTDTQYF.

The sample holds a few counts of this clone. The rearrangement links TRBV29-1 to TRBJ2-2; D is undetermined. CDR3 length: 12 amino acids. Trimming removed 5 bases at V and 4 bases at J, with 8 bases between. Per germline, CDR1 SQVTM and CDR2 ANQGSEA. In nucleotides, the CDR3 is TGCAGCGTTTTTGCAGCCACCGGGGAGCTGTTTTTT. Its protein is CSVFAATGELFF.

The rearrangement joins TRBV2 to TRBJ2-5; D perhaps matches TRBD1 (5 bases). The CDR3 spans 14 residues. CDR1 SNHLY and CDR2 FYNNEI come from the germline V gene. V was shortened by 1 base and J by 2 bases, with 8 bases between the two germline ends. CDR3 region: CASSEGTPQETQYF. CDR3 sequence (DNA): TGTGCCAGCAGTGAAGGGACACCGCAAGAGACCCAGTACTTC.

The V call is TRBV29-1, the J call TRBJ1-2, with a weak D call TRBD1 (6 bases). This CDR3 has 13 amino acids. Germline-derived CDR1 and CDR2 are SQVTM and ANQGSEA. V was clipped by 7 bases and J by 4 bases, with 16 bases between them. CDR3 region: CSAWDTRSYGYTF. In DNA, the CDR3 is TGCAGCGCCTGGGACACAAGATCCTATGGCTACACCTTC.

The chain recombines TRBV15 with TRBJ1-2; TRBD1 matches 7 bases. The CDR3 consists of 15 residues. Germline loops: CDR1 LNHNV, CDR2 YYDKDF (reference sequence). V was pared by 4 bases and J by 4 bases, with 9 bases of the junction left unmatched. The CDR3: CATSKDRAAIYGYTF. In DNA form, the CDR3 reads TGTGCCACCAGCAAAGACAGGGCGGCAATCTATGGCTACACCTTC. Together with reference TRBV15 and TRBJ1-2, the CDR3 gives the full variable domain: DAMVIQNPRYQVTQFGKPVTLSCSQTLNHNVMYWYQQKSSQAPKLLFHYYDKDFNNEADTPDNFQSRRPNTSFCFLDIRSPGLGDTAMYLCATSKDRAAIYGYTFGSGTRLTVV.

The chain combines TRBV27 with TRBJ1-4, with D possibly TRBD1 on 5 matching bases. There are 15 residues in the CDR3. Germline-derived CDR1 and CDR2 are MNHEY and SMNVEV (reference sequence). V lost 4 bases to trimming and J lost 4 bases, with 13 bases between them. CDR3 nucleotides: TGTGCCAGCAGTTCCGACAGACTACGTAATGAAAAACTGTTTTTT. It codes for CASSSDRLRNEKLFF.

The chain recombines TRBV2 with TRBJ2-7; TRBD2 matches at 7 bases. CDR3 length: 15 residues. V lost 7 bases and J lost 2; bases outside the gene matches: 11. Germline CDR1 SNHLY, CDR2 FYNNEI. The CDR3 here is CASNWGGDSAYEQYF. CDR3 nucleotides: TGTGCCAGCAACTGGGGGGGGGACTCCGCCTACGAGCAGTACTTC.

V usage is TRBV30 and J usage is TRBJ2-7, with D possibly matching TRBD1 (6 bases). CDR3 length equals 12 residues. The V gene lost 1 base and the J gene lost 8 bases, with 12 bases spanning the gap. The V gene's germline CDR1 is GTSNPN and CDR2 SVGIG (reference sequence). The CDR3 coding sequence is TGTGCCTGGAGTGCCCAACAGGGACAGCAGTACTTC. Amino acid sequence: CAWSAQQGQQYF.

Only a few counts were recorded for this clone. The chain links TRBV28 to TRBJ1-1; D unclear. The CDR3 length is 14 residues. CDR1 MDHEN and CDR2 SYDVKM come from the germline V gene. V dropped 11 bases and J dropped 0 bases, with 16 bases sitting between them. CDR3: CAGSAGSMNTEAFF. CDR3 bases: TGTGCCGGATCCGCTGGGAGCATGAACACTGAAGCTTTCTTT.

This chain uses TRBV20-1 with TRBJ2-1; 9 bases fit TRBD2. Per germline, CDR1 DFQATT and CDR2 SNEGSKA (reference sequence). Germline trimming cut 3 bases from V and 13 bases from J; bases unmatched to any gene: 4. This CDR3 has 11 amino acids. For the CDR3, the DNA is TGCAGTGCTAGTGATAGCGGGGGACAGTTCTTC. This sequence encodes CSASDSGGQFF.

The chain couples TRBV11-1 to TRBJ2-1; TRBD2 aligns across 7 bases. Germline V gene data show CDR1 as SGHAT and CDR2 as FQDESV (reference sequence). The ends lost 5 bases at V and 10 bases at J; junction bases unmatched: 11. The CDR3 is made up of 14 amino acids. CDR3 DNA sequence: TGTGCCAGCAGCGCTGCCCTTTCCGGGAGGGAGCAGTTCTTC. The encoded protein is CASSAALSGREQFF. The variable domain in full, completed from reference TRBV11-1 and TRBJ2-1, reads EAEVAQSPRYKITEKSQAVAFWCDPISGHATLYWYRQILGQGPELLVQFQDESVVDDSQLPKDRFSAERLKGVDSTLKIQPAELGDSAMYLCASSAALSGREQFFGPGTRLTVL.

This clone has just a few counts. The CDR3, as DNA: TGCACCAGCAGCCAAACAGGGGGAGAGTACACTGAAGCTTTCTTT. This encodes CTSSQTGGEYTEAFF. The rearrangement uses TRBV1 and TRBJ1-1; the D call of TRBD1 is as the table states it, not checked on the DNA. TRBV1 is termed a pseudogene. This CDR3 has 15 residues.

The rearrangement links TRBV25-1 to TRBJ2-7; D possibly matches TRBD1 or TRBD2 (6 bases each). Trimming took 10 bases from V and 6 from J, leaving 22 bases between them. CDR3 length: 14 amino acids. Germline V gene lookup returns CDR1 MGHDK and CDR2 SYGVNS. The CDR3 DNA reads TGTGCCAATCGGACGGGGGCATGTAGCGGCGAGCAGTACTTC. This sequence encodes CANRTGACSGEQYF.

The chain is built from TRBV2 and TRBJ1-2; D not certain. Trimming pared 2 bases from V and 8 bases from J, leaving 15 bases between. Germline CDR1 is SNHLY and CDR2 is FYNNEI. The CDR3 has 14 amino acids. The CDR3 nucleotides read TGTGCCAGCAGTGAAAACAGCTCGTGGAAAGGCTACACCTTC. Protein: CASSENSSWKGYTF. Full variable domain (rest looked up from reference TRBV2 and TRBJ1-2): EPEVTQTPSHQVTQMGQEVILRCVPISNHLYFYWYRQILGQKVEFLVSFYNNEISEKSEIFDDQFSVERPDGSNFTLKIRSTKLEDSAMYFCASSENSSWKGYTFGSGTRLTVV.

This rearrangement joins TRBV6-5 to TRBJ2-7; TRBD2 matches at 8 bases. CDR1 and CDR2 (germline): MNHEY, SVGAGI. Losses at the gene ends were 5 bases for V and 2 bases for J; bases not matched to a gene: 5. The CDR3 is 14 residues long. The CDR3 here is CASSPSGSTYEQYF. The CDR3 bases are TGTGCCAGCAGTCCAAGCGGGAGTACCTACGAGCAGTACTTC.

The chain uses TRBV15 and TRBJ1-1; tentative D call: TRBD1 (5 bases). Germline V lookup: CDR1 LNHNV, CDR2 YYDKDF (reference sequence). The CDR3 has 15 amino acids. The germline V and J ends were trimmed by 4 bases and 2 bases, with 14 bases remaining between them. The CDR3 sequence: CATSKGRGSNTEAFF. As DNA, the CDR3 is TGTGCCACCAGCAAGGGGCGGGGGAGCAACACTGAAGCTTTCTTT.

This clone was found a few times. The chain couples TRBV2 to TRBJ1-5, with D unresolved. Germline CDR1 and CDR2: SNHLY and FYNNEI. V lost 4 bases, J lost 6 bases, and 7 bases lay in between. The CDR3 is 12 amino acids. CDR3 amino acids: CASSAHPQPQHF. The CDR3 DNA is TGTGCCAGCAGTGCCCATCCTCAGCCCCAGCATTTT.

The rearrangement joins TRBV7-8 to TRBJ2-7; D gene ambiguous. Trimming shortened V by 2 bases and J by 4 bases, and 6 bases separated the two germline ends. Germline loops: CDR1 SGHVS, CDR2 FQNEAQ. The CDR3 loop spans 12 amino acids. The CDR3 reads CASSLSGYEQYF. The CDR3 region has the DNA TGTGCCAGCAGCTTATCCGGGTACGAGCAGTACTTC.

The gene calls are TRBV9 and TRBJ1-3; D ambiguous. Looked up from germline, CDR1 is SGDLS and CDR2 is YYNGEE. The V gene lost 0 bases and the J gene lost 0 bases, with 4 bases spanning the gap. This CDR3 is built from 14 residues. CDR3 nucleotide sequence: TGTGCCAGCAGCGTAGGGAGCTCTGGAAACACCATATATTTT. Its translation: CASSVGSSGNTIYF.

This chain links TRBV2 with TRBJ2-7, with D hard to call. In germline, CDR1 is SNHLY, CDR2 FYNNEI. V was clipped by 6 bases and J by 7 bases, with 10 bases between them. CDR3 length: 11 residues. CDR3 in amino acids: CASSGPVEQYF. The CDR3, as DNA: TGTGCCAGCAGCGGACCGGTGGAGCAGTACTTC.

This chain joins TRBV19 and TRBJ1-1; possible D gene TRBD1, 6 bases. Trimming left V 3 bases short and J 3 bases short, with 17 bases between. The CDR3 covers 16 residues. Germline V gene sequence: CDR1 LNHDA, CDR2 SQIVND (reference sequence). CDR3 DNA: TGTGCCAGTAGTATGGGAAACAGGGTAGGGTACACTGAAGCTTTCTTT. Residues: CASSMGNRVGYTEAFF.

A word on this clone: A single base separates this from a much larger clone, so it may be a read error. The same CDR3 also results from other DNA sequences found in this sample. The rearrangement joins TRBV13 to TRBJ2-3; D remains ambiguous. The V end was cut by 0 bases, the J end by 2 bases, with 6 bases between. This CDR3 is 14 amino acids long. Germline V gives CDR1 PRHDT, CDR2 FYEKMQ (reference sequence). The CDR3 bases are TGTGCCAGCAGCTTAGGACAGATCACAGATACGCAGTATTTT. This translates into CASSLGQITDTQYF.

The chain recombines TRBV9 with TRBJ2-5; 9 bases match TRBD2. Per the germline V gene, CDR1 is SGDLS and CDR2 is YYNGEE. The CDR3 consists of 17 residues. Losses at the gene ends were 0 bases for V and 3 bases for J; bases not matched to a gene: 9. The CDR3 DNA is TGTGCCAGCAGCGTAGGGTTAGCGGGGGCGCGAAAAGAGACCCAGTACTTC. Its translation: CASSVGLAGARKETQYF.

The chain couples TRBV5-1 to TRBJ2-1; possibly TRBD1 for D (5 bases). V was clipped by 4 bases and J by 6 bases, with 17 bases between them. Germline CDR1 and CDR2: SGHRS and YFSETQ. This CDR3 is 15 amino acids long. CDR3 coding DNA: TGCGCCAGCAGCCTTCCAACCGACAGCCTCAATGAGCAGTTCTTC. Its protein is CASSLPTDSLNEQFF.

The chain combines TRBV14 with TRBJ2-1; unclear D gene. V was pared by 2 bases and J by 2 bases, with 13 bases between. The CDR3 is made up of 16 amino acids. The germline V gene has CDR1 SGHDN and CDR2 FVKESK. The CDR3 spells CASSQRAPITYNEQFF. In nucleotides, the CDR3 is TGTGCCAGCAGCCAACGGGCCCCGATCACCTACAATGAGCAGTTCTTC.

The chain recombines TRBV25-1 with TRBJ2-7; TRBD2 aligns across 7 bases. V dropped 4 bases and J dropped 3; count of bases not matched to a gene: 3. CDR1 is MGHDK, CDR2 SYGVNS, per germline. This CDR3 region has 13 residues. The CDR3 sequence is CASSAGTNYEQYF. The CDR3 nucleotides are TGTGCCAGCAGTGCCGGGACTAACTACGAGCAGTACTTC.